The clone carrying this T cell receptor beta chain occurred a few times. These data are taken from a study of blood T cell repertoires in COVID-19. Overall study: Sample material is recorded as cDNA or gDNA derived from T cells, B-cell-depleted T cells, or PBMCs.

The Seattle site enrolled patients during active infection and followed them longitudinally. Clones were read by immunoSEQ multiplex PCR, and TCRdb kept only the in-frame ones, dropping some. The sample holds about 230,000 clones; approximately 80% are singletons and the top ten take around 7.5%. V was clipped by 2 bases and J by 8 bases, with 12 bases between them. The CDR3 is made up of 13 amino acids. Germline lookup yields CDR1 GTSNPN and CDR2 SVGIG (reference sequence). V gene TRBV30 combines with J gene TRBJ1-4, with D possibly being TRBD1 (5 bases). The TCR originated in a woman aged 80 or over with COVID-19, enrolled during active disease. The specimen sequenced was peripheral blood. The CDR3 loop is CAWSPSRGEKLFF. The CDR3 bases are TGTGCCTGGAGTCCTTCGCGGGGGGAAAAACTGTTTTTT.